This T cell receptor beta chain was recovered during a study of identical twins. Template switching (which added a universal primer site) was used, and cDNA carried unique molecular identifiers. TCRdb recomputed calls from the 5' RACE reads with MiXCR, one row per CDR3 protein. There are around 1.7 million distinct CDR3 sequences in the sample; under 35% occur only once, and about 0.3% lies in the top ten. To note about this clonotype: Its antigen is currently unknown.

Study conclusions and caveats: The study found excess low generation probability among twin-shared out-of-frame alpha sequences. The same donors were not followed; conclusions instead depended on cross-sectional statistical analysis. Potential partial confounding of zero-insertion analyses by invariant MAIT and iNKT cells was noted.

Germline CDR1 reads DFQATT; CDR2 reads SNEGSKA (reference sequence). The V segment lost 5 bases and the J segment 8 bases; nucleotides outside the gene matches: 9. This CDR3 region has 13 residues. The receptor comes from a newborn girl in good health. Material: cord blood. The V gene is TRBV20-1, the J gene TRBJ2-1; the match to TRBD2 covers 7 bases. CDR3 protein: CSALGLVNDEQFF. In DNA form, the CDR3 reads TGCAGTGCTTTAGGACTAGTTAACGATGAGCAGTTCTTC.